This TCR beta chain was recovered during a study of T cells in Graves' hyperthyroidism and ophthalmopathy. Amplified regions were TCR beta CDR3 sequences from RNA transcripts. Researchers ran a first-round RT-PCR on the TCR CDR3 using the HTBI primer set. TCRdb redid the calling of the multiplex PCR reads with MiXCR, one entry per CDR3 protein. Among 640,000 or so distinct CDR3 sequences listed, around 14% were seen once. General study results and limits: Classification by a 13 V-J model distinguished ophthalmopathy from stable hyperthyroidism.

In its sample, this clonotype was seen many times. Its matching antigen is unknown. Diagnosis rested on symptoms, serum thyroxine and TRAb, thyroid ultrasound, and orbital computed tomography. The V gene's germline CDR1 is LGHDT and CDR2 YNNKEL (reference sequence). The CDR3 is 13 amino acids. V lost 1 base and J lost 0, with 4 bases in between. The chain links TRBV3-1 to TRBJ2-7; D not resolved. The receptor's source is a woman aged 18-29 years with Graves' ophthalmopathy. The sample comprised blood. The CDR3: CASSQGSSYEQYF. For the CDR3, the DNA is TGTGCCAGCAGCCAAGGGAGCTCCTACGAGCAGTACTTC.